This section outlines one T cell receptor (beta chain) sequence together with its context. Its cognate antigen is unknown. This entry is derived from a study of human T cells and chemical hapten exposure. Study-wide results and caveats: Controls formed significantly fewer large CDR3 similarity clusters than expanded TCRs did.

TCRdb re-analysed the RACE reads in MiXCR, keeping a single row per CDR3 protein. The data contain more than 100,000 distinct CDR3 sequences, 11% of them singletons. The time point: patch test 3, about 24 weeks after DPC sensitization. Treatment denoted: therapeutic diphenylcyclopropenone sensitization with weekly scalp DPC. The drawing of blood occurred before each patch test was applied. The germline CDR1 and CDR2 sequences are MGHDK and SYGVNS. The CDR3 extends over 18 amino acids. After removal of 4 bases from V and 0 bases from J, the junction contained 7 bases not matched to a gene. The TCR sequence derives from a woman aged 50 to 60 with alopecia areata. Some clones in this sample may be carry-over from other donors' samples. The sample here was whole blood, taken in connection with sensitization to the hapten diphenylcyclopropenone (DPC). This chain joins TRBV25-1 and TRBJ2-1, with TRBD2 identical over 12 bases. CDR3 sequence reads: CASSALAGGPSSYNEQFF. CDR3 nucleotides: TGTGCCAGCAGTGCACTAGCGGGAGGCCCTAGCTCCTACAATGAGCAGTTCTTC.